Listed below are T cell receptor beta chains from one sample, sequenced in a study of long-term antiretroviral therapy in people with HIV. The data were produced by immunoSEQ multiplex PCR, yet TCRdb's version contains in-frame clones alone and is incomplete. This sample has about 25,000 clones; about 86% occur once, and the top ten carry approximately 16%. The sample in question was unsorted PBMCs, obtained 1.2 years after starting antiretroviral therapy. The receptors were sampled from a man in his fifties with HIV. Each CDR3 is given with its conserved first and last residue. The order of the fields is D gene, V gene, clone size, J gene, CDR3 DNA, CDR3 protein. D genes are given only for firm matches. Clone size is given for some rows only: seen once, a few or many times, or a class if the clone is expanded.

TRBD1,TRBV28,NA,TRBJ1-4,TGTGCCAGCAGTTCACAGGGGGAAGCGGTAAAACTGTTTTTT,CASSSQGEAVKLFF
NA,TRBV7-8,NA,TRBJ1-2,TGTGCCAGCAGACCTACAGCCGCTAACTATGGCTACACCTTC,CASRPTAANYGYTF
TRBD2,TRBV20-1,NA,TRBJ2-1,TGCAGTGCCGAGCGGGGCGGTGAGCAGTTCTTC,CSAERGGEQFF
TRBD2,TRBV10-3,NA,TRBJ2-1,TGTGCCATCTTAGCGGGGGCCTCCTACAATGAGCAGTTCTTC,CAILAGASYNEQFF
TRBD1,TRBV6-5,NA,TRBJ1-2,TGTGCCAGTCATACAGGGGGCTATAGAGGCTACACCTTC,CASHTGGYRGYTF
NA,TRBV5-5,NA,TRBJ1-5,TGTGCCAGCAGCTTACGGGGGGATCAGCCCCAGCATTTT,CASSLRGDQPQHF
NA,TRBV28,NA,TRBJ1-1,TGTGCCAGCAGTACAAGCTTGAACACTGAAGCTTTCTTT,CASSTSLNTEAFF
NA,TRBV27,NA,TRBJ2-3,TGTGCCAGCAGTTTCGCGCCTCCGGGGTCCCGGACGCAGTATTTT,CASSFAPPGSRTQYF
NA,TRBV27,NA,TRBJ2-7,TGTGCCAGCAGTTTATCCGCAGGGGCCTACGAGCAGTACTTC,CASSLSAGAYEQYF
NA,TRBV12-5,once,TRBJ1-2,TGTGCTAGTGGTTTGGGAGCTGGCTATGGCTACACCTTC,CASGLGAGYGYTF
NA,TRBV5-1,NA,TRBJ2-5,TGCGCCAGCAGCTTTTTGGGGGATCAAGAGACCCAGTACTTC,CASSFLGDQETQYF
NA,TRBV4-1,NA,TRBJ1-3,TGCGCCAGCAGCCAAGCTATCCGGGGGGGTAGTGGAAACACCATATATTTT,CASSQAIRGGSGNTIYF
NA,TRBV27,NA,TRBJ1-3,TGTGCCAGCAGTTTATCGCTTCAACCAGGGAGGACGGGGGGAAACACCATATATTTT,CASSLSLQPGRTGGNTIYF
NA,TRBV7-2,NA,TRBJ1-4,TGTGCCAGCAGCCCCTATGCAACTAATGAAAAACTGTTTTTT,CASSPYATNEKLFF
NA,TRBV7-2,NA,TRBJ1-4,TGTGCCAGCAGCTTAGTACAGGCCCGTAATGAAAAACTGTTTTTT,CASSLVQARNEKLFF
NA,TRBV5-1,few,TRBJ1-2,TGCGCCAGCAGCGGACAGCCCGAGGACTATGGCTACACCTTC,CASSGQPEDYGYTF
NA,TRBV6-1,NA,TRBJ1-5,TGTGCCAGCAGTGACGGTAGGGTCCCTCTACAGCCCCAGCATTTT,CASSDGRVPLQPQHF
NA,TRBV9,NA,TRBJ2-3,TGTGCCAGCAGCTACCTGACAGATACGCAGTATTTT,CASSYLTDTQYF
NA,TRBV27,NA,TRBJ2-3,TGTGCCAGCAGCCTGGACTTACCCACAGATACGCAGTATTTT,CASSLDLPTDTQYF
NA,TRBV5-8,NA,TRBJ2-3,TGTGCCAGCAGCTTGGGGGCTGGGCCGGGCACAGATACGCAGTATTTT,CASSLGAGPGTDTQYF
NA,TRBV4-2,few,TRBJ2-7,TGTGCCAGCAGCCCCTCGGTGGCCTACGAGCAGTACTTC,CASSPSVAYEQYF
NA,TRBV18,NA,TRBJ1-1,TGTGCCAGCTCACCGGACCAGGGCATTAACACTGAAGCTTTCTTT,CASSPDQGINTEAFF